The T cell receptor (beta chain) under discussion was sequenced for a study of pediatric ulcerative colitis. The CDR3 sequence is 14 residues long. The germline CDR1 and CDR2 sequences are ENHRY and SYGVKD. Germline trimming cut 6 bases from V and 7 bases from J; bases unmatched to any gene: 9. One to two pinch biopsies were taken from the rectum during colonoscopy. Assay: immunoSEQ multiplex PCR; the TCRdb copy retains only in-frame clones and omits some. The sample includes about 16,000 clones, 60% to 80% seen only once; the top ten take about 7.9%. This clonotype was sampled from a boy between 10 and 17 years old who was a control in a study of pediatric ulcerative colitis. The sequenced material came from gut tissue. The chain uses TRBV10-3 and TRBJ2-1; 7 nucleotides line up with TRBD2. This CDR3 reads CAISGELSGNEQFF. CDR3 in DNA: TGTGCCATCAGCGGGGAACTTAGCGGGAATGAGCAGTTCTTC.